The text below deals with one TCR beta chain. The sample is drawn from a study of technical replicates of blood from several donors. Sequencing was performed with immunoSEQ multiplex PCR; in TCRdb, only in-frame clones are kept and a portion is missing. The sample yields 95,000 to 100,000 clones, 90% to 96% seen once. The ends were cut back, 0 bases at V and 6 bases at J, with 17 bases in the middle. The germline V gene encodes CDR1 SGHRS and CDR2 YFSETQ. This CDR3 comprises 16 residues. This chain joins TRBV5-1 and TRBJ2-3; D is uncertain. The sequencing input was T cells isolated from PBMCs. The clonotype originates from a human donor in good health. CDR3 sequence reads: CASSLGSTPGRDTQYF. CDR3 bases: TGCGCCAGCAGCTTGGGCTCCACACCCGGCAGGGATACGCAGTATTTT.